The next 24 T cell receptor beta chains were all read from a single sample in a study of cytomegalovirus exposure and HLA in healthy donors. The primer mix had 60 Vbeta and 13 Jbeta primers. Only in-frame clones appear in the TCRdb table, and some are missing; sequencing was by immunoSEQ multiplex PCR. Altogether 170,000 or so clones are present, roughly three quarters being singletons, with the ten largest covering around 3.1%. Sequencing was carried out using PBMCs. The origin of the receptors is a woman in her forties or fifties in good health and CMV-seropositive.

This chain links TRBV18 with TRBJ2-7; D is undetermined. V was clipped by 3 bases and J by 4 bases, with 7 bases between them. Germline V gene sequence: CDR1 KGHSH, CDR2 LQKENI. The CDR3 is made up of 12 amino acids. Written as DNA, the CDR3 is TGTGCCAGCTCACCCTCCCGGTACGAGCAGTACTTC. It yields the protein CASSPSRYEQYF.

J is TRBJ2-2 and V is TRBV11-2, with D tentatively TRBD1 (6 bases). The CDR3 length is 14 residues. V was clipped by 5 bases and J by 2 bases, with 9 bases between them. The germline V gene has CDR1 SGHAT and CDR2 FQNNGV. CDR3 coding DNA: TGTGCCAGCAGCCGCAGGGGAAACACCGGGGAGCTGTTTTTT. This codes for CASSRRGNTGELFF.

This clone occurred once. The chain has TRBV7-2 and TRBJ2-7; 8 positions match TRBD2. This CDR3 is 15 amino acids long. V was pared by 3 bases and J by 2 bases, with 6 bases of the junction left unmatched. Germline assignment: CDR1 SGHTA and CDR2 FQGNSA. The CDR3 DNA reads TGTGCCAGCAGCTTTCCAGCGGGGGATACCTACGAGCAGTACTTC. As protein: CASSFPAGDTYEQYF.

This clone came up a few times. Other DNA sequences of this sample code for an identical CDR3. The chain recombines TRBV7-3 with TRBJ2-5; the D gene is possibly TRBD2 (5 bases). Per the germline V gene, CDR1 is SGHTA and CDR2 is FQGTGA. Trimming stripped 5 bases from V and 2 bases from J, with 9 bases between. The length of the CDR3 is 13 residues. As DNA, the CDR3 is TGTGCCAGCAGCAGGTCGGGGCAAGAGACCCAGTACTTC. Translating gives CASSRSGQETQYF.

This rearrangement joins TRBV7-6 to TRBJ1-2; possibly TRBD1 for D (5 bases). Trimming took 1 base from V and 4 from J, leaving 13 bases between them. CDR1 and CDR2 from the germline V gene are SGHVS and FNYEAQ. The CDR3 loop spans 15 amino acids. The DNA of the CDR3 is TGTGCCAGCAGCTTAGAGGGCAGGGCTTCCTATGGCTACACCTTC. Translated: CASSLEGRASYGYTF.

The chain carries TRBV13 and TRBJ1-2; D is uncertain. Per the germline V gene, CDR1 is PRHDT and CDR2 is FYEKMQ (reference sequence). The V end was cut by 6 bases, the J end by 1 base, with 12 bases between. The CDR3 runs to 14 residues. This CDR3 reads CASREQSLNYGYTF. The CDR3 region has the DNA TGTGCCAGCAGAGAACAGAGCCTTAACTATGGCTACACCTTC.

This chain uses TRBV19 with TRBJ2-5; D perhaps matches TRBD2 (6 bases). CDR1 is LNHDA, CDR2 SQIVND, per germline (reference sequence). The CDR3 runs to 15 residues. Trimming removed 4 bases at V and 2 bases at J, with 14 bases between. Here the CDR3 reads CASSSSSGVQETQYF. The CDR3 DNA reads as TGTGCCAGTAGTAGTAGCTCGGGAGTACAAGAGACCCAGTACTTC. The whole variable domain, filled in from reference TRBV19 and TRBJ2-5, reads DGGITQSPKYLFRKEGQNVTLSCEQNLNHDAMYWYRQDPGQGLRLIYYSQIVNDFQKGDIAEGYSVSREKKESFPLTVTSAQKNPTAFYLCASSSSSGVQETQYFGPGTRLLVL.

The chain employs TRBV19 and TRBJ2-2, with TRBD2 matching over 8 bases. The germline V gene has CDR1 LNHDA and CDR2 SQIVND (reference sequence). Trimming removed 6 bases from V and 6 bases from J; junction bases left unmatched: 12. This CDR3 is built from 16 residues. The CDR3: CASRRAGGSSAGELFF. Written as DNA, the CDR3 is TGTGCCAGTAGGAGGGCGGGAGGAAGCAGCGCCGGGGAGCTGTTTTTT.

The rearrangement joins TRBV18 to TRBJ1-3, with a possible D match to TRBD1 (6 bases). The germline V gene has CDR1 KGHSH and CDR2 LQKENI. V shed 7 bases and J shed 3 bases, with 13 bases lying between them. This CDR3 has 14 amino acids. The CDR3 protein is CASYRAGDGNTIYF. In nucleotides, the CDR3 is TGTGCCAGCTACAGGGCAGGAGATGGAAACACCATATATTTT.

This sequence joins TRBV5-6 and TRBJ2-1; tentatively, D is TRBD1 (6 bases). Trimming left V 2 bases short and J 0 bases short, with 15 bases between. The germline CDR1 and CDR2 sequences are SGHDT and YYEEEE. CDR3 length equals 17 residues. Here the CDR3 DNA reads TGTGCCAGCAGCTTTCTAGGACAGTCCTTCTCCTACAATGAGCAGTTCTTC. Protein sequence: CASSFLGQSFSYNEQFF.

This clone was detected only once. The chain recombines TRBV30 with TRBJ1-5; TRBD1 aligns across 7 bases. Germline CDR1 is GTSNPN and CDR2 is SVGIG (reference sequence). This CDR3 has 15 residues. With 2 bases clipped from V and 5 bases from J, the junction kept 9 bases outside the gene matches. The chain's CDR3 is CAWSPWAGGYQPQHF. DNA for the CDR3: TGTGCCTGGAGTCCGTGGGCAGGGGGATATCAGCCCCAGCATTTT.

V and J are TRBV27 and TRBJ2-5, with 9 bases fitting TRBD2. The J segment lost 3 bases and the V segment lost 6 bases, leaving 8 bases of the junction unmatched. CDR1 and CDR2 (germline): MNHEY, SMNVEV (reference sequence). The CDR3 runs to 15 residues. The CDR3 spells CASSSHRLAEETQYF. The CDR3 coding sequence is TGTGCCAGCAGCTCCCACCGACTAGCGGAAGAGACCCAGTACTTC.

This chain joins TRBV5-1 and TRBJ1-2, with 11 nucleotides matching TRBD1. Germline CDR1 and CDR2: SGHRS and YFSETQ. The CDR3 loop spans 15 amino acids. J was trimmed by 5 bases and V by 4 bases; bases with no gene match: 7. This chain's CDR3 is CASSHGQGAGYGYTF. CDR3 DNA: TGCGCCAGCAGCCACGGACAGGGGGCTGGGTATGGCTACACCTTC.

This clone was seen only once. At one end, the junction sequence differs from germline, possibly due to a read error. J is TRBJ1-2 and V is TRBV5-1; 7 bases align to TRBD1. This CDR3 comprises 13 residues. The germline V gene has CDR1 SGHRS and CDR2 YFSETQ. The CDR3 spells CASSWDRDYGYTF. CDR3 bases: TGCGCCAGCAGCTGGGACAGAGACTATGGTTACACCTTC.

This chain uses TRBV2 with TRBJ2-1, with D possibly TRBD1 on 6 matching bases. The CDR3 runs to 13 residues. Germline CDR1 is SNHLY and CDR2 is FYNNEI. Trimming took 9 bases from V and 9 from J, leaving 18 bases between them. CDR3 in amino acids: CASGVGARLEQFF. Here the CDR3 DNA reads TGTGCCAGTGGCGTGGGGGCTAGGCTTGAGCAGTTCTTC.

This sequence joins TRBV6-1 and TRBJ2-2; D not resolved. In germline, CDR1 is MNHNS, CDR2 SASEGT. The CDR3 is 12 residues long. V lost 7 bases and J lost 4, with 7 bases in between. The CDR3 DNA follows: TGTGCCAGCACCAGAGGCACCGGGGAGCTGTTTTTT. Translation: CASTRGTGELFF.

This clone has only one observation. This sequence joins TRBV5-4 and TRBJ1-1, with TRBD1 matching 9 bases. V lost 2 bases to trimming and J lost 2 bases; unmatched junction nucleotides: 4. The CDR3 has 15 amino acids. Germline-derived CDR1 and CDR2 are SGHNT and YYREEE (reference sequence). CDR3 in amino acids: CASSLLQGANTEAFF. The DNA of the CDR3 is TGTGCCAGCAGCTTACTACAGGGGGCAAACACTGAAGCTTTCTTT.

This sequence joins TRBV18 and TRBJ2-2; D is perhaps TRBD1 (6 bases). CDR1 and CDR2 (germline): KGHSH, LQKENI. The CDR3 extends over 17 amino acids. The V end lost 2 bases, the J end lost 3 bases, and 16 bases lay between the germline ends. The CDR3 bases are TGTGCCAGCTCACCAACTCAGGGGAGAGGAGACACCGGGGAGCTGTTTTTT. Amino acid sequence: CASSPTQGRGDTGELFF.

This chain uses TRBV5-4 with TRBJ2-1; 10 nucleotides match TRBD2. Germline assignment: CDR1 SGHNT and CDR2 YYREEE (reference sequence). J gave up 8 bases and V 4 bases, and 12 bases lay outside the gene matches. The CDR3 contains 16 residues. The CDR3 DNA sequence: TGTGCCAGCAGCCCGGAGAGCGGGGGGGTTGTGTATGAGCAGTTCTTC. This codes for CASSPESGGVVYEQFF. The whole variable domain, filled in from reference TRBV5-4 and TRBJ2-1, reads ETGVTQSPTHLIKTRGQQVTLRCSSQSGHNTVSWYQQALGQGPQFIFQYYREEENGRGNFPPRFSGLQFPNYSSELNVNALELDDSALYLCASSPESGGVVYEQFFGPGTRLTVL.

The CDR3 region is CASGRGGDRGYYEQYF. Here the CDR3 DNA reads TGTGCCAGCGGTCGGGGAGGAGACAGGGGATACTACGAGCAGTACTTC. The gene calls are TRBV9 and TRBJ2-7, with 8 bases matching TRBD1. The CDR3 consists of 16 residues. V lost 7 bases, J lost 3 bases, and 15 bases stayed unmatched. CDR1 is SGDLS and CDR2 is YYNGEE in the germline V gene.

The V gene is TRBV30, the J gene TRBJ2-6; D perhaps matches TRBD1 (5 bases). Germline V lookup: CDR1 GTSNPN, CDR2 SVGIG (reference sequence). The V end was cut by 4 bases, the J end by 1 base, with 14 bases between. This CDR3 is 16 amino acids long. The CDR3, as DNA: TGTGCCTGGACCACACCCCAGGGATCTGGGGCCAACGTCCTGACTTTC. Translation gives CAWTTPQGSGANVLTF.

The rearrangement uses TRBV5-6 and TRBJ2-7; TRBD1 matches 10 bases. The ends lost 4 bases at V and 5 bases at J; junction bases unmatched: 6. The CDR3 has 14 residues. Germline CDR1 SGHDT, CDR2 YYEEEE. The chain's CDR3 is CASSGDRGGDEQYF. The CDR3 DNA sequence: TGTGCCAGCAGCGGGGACAGGGGCGGGGACGAGCAGTACTTC.

The chain employs TRBV4-1 and TRBJ2-5; 9 nucleotides line up with TRBD1. Per the germline V gene, CDR1 is MGHRA and CDR2 is YSYEKL. The V gene end was trimmed by 0 bases and the J gene end by 1 base; junction bases not matched to a gene: 6. The CDR3 spans 17 residues. Here the CDR3 reads CASSQDGQGFVQETQYF. DNA of the CDR3: TGCGCCAGCAGCCAAGACGGACAGGGGTTCGTCCAAGAGACCCAGTACTTC.

This chain connects TRBV14 to TRBJ2-3, with 12 nucleotides matching TRBD2. The ends lost 4 bases at V and 1 base at J; junction bases unmatched: 9. Germline-derived CDR1 and CDR2 are SGHDN and FVKESK. This CDR3 is built from 18 residues. The CDR3 is CASSRRTSGASGTDTQYF. The CDR3, as DNA: TGTGCCAGCAGCCGCAGGACTAGCGGGGCGTCGGGCACAGATACGCAGTATTTT. Together with reference TRBV14 and TRBJ2-3, the CDR3 gives the full variable domain: EAGVTQFPSHSVIEKGQTVTLRCDPISGHDNLYWYRRVMGKEIKFLLHFVKESKQDESGMPNNRFLAERTGGTYSTLKVQPAELEDSGVYFCASSRRTSGASGTDTQYFGPGTRLTVL.